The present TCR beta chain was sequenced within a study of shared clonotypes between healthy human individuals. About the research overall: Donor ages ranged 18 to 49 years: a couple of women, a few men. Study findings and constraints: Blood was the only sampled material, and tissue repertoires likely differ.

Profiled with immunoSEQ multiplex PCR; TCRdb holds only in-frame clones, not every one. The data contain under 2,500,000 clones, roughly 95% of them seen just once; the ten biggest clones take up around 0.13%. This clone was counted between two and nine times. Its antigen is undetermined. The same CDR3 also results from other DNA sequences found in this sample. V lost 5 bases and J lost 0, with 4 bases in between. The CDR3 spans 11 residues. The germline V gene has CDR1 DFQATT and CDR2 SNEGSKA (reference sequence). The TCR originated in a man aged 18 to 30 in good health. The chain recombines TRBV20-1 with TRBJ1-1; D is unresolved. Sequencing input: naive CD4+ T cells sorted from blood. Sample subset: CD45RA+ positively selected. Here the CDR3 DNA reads TGCAGTGCTCCCATGAACACTGAAGCTTTCTTT. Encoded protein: CSAPMNTEAFF.